Listed here is a single T cell receptor (beta chain). Its target is not known. Trimming left V 2 bases short and J 2 bases short, with 9 bases between. Germline V lookup: CDR1 SEHNR, CDR2 FQNEAQ (reference sequence). The CDR3 sequence is 14 residues long. Primed by a sample-barcoded 5' primer and a J-beta primer mix, a second PCR proceeded for about 7 to 11 cycles. TCRdb reanalysed the 5' RACE reads using MiXCR and keeps one entry per CDR3 protein. The data contain some 920,000 distinct CDR3 sequences, roughly 51% of them singletons. The data belong to a study of blood T cells in healthy people across ages. Broader study findings: A strong correlation was found between TCR beta diversity and the percentage of naive T cells.

The chain links TRBV7-9 to TRBJ1-2; D is ambiguous. This sequence was found in a woman aged 55-75 years in good health. Source material: blood. CDR3 sequence (DNA): TGTGCCAGCAGCTTACACAGTGGAAACTATGGCTACACCTTC. This encodes CASSLHSGNYGYTF.